This is a list of T cell receptor beta chains from one sample in a study of response to subunit inactivated influenza vaccine. TCRdb re-analysed the RT-PCR reads in MiXCR, keeping a single row per CDR3 protein. The sample holds a few hundred thousand distinct CDR3 sequences, around 15% seen once. Specimen: PBMCs from blood, collected 11 to 12 days after vaccination. The receptors shown here come from a man aged 50-60 years who received an inactivated influenza vaccine. CDR3s include the opening cysteine and the closing phenylalanine or tryptophan. D genes are given only for firm matches. Some rows mark clone size as missing; the rest say once, few, many or name a class of expanded clone.

TRBJ2-7 TRBD1 NA 13 TRBV2 CASRGQGASQQYF TGTGCCAGCAGGGGACAGGGGGCGAGCCAGCAGTACTTC
TRBJ2-3 NA NA 15 TRBV4-1 CASSQVATSTDTQYF TGCGCCAGCAGCCAAGTGGCGACAAGCACAGATACGCAGTATTTT
TRBJ1-1 NA NA 14 TRBV3-1 CASSQDAGLTEAFF TGTGCCAGCAGCCAAGATGCAGGGTTGACTGAAGCTTTCTTT
TRBJ2-1 TRBD2 NA 15 TRBV5-6 CASSATGLADNEQFF TGTGCCAGCAGCGCGACGGGACTAGCTGACAATGAGCAGTTCTTC
TRBJ2-2 TRBD2 few 18 TRBV29-1 CSVAPYGTSGANTGELFF TGCAGCGTTGCTCCTTACGGGACTAGCGGAGCGAACACCGGGGAGCTGTTTTTT
TRBJ1-1 NA many 14 TRBV5-1 CASSLGGAWTEAFF TGCGCCAGCAGCTTGGGTGGGGCATGGACTGAAGCTTTCTTT
TRBJ1-6 TRBD1 many 14 TRBV12-3/TRBV12-4 CASSLTGVNSPLHF TGTGCCAGCAGCTTAACAGGGGTTAATTCACCCCTCCACTTT
TRBJ2-7 NA many 15 TRBV29-1 CSVEGGSGSSYEQYF TGCAGCGTTGAAGGAGGTAGCGGAAGCTCCTACGAGCAGTACTTC
TRBJ2-5 NA many 13 TRBV20-1 CSAPPRGTETQYF TGCAGTGCCCCACCAAGGGGGACGGAGACCCAGTACTTC
TRBJ1-1 NA NA 15 TRBV7-9 CASSLMGGSNTEAFF TGTGCCAGCAGCTTAATGGGGGGATCGAACACTGAAGCTTTCTTT
TRBJ2-7 NA NA 14 TRBV3-1 CASSQGLVSYEQYF TGTGCCAGCAGCCAAGGGCTGGTCTCCTACGAGCAGTACTTC
TRBJ2-3 TRBD2 few 15 TRBV3-1 CASSLGGVAGDTQYF TGTGCCAGCAGCCTAGGCGGGGTAGCGGGAGATACGCAGTATTTT
TRBJ1-6 NA NA 13 TRBV2 CASTVDVNSPLHF TGTGCCAGCACCGTGGACGTTAATTCACCCCTCCACTTT
TRBJ2-7 NA few 13 TRBV29-1 CSVEIPSSYEQYF TGCAGCGTTGAAATTCCGAGCTCCTACGAGCAGTACTTC
TRBJ1-2 NA NA 14 TRBV29-1 CSARTETKAYGYTF TGCAGCGCTCGGACTGAAACGAAAGCCTATGGCTACACCTTC
TRBJ2-1 NA few 13 TRBV5-1 CASSTVPTNEQFF TGCGCCAGCAGCACGGTCCCCACGAATGAGCAGTTCTTC
TRBJ2-7 NA NA 16 TRBV7-2 CASSLGYGRGAGEQYF TGTGCCAGCAGCTTAGGTTACGGTAGGGGAGCCGGCGAGCAGTACTTC
TRBJ2-7 TRBD1 NA 14 TRBV6-1 CASKLTGADYEQYF TGTGCCAGCAAGCTGACAGGGGCGGACTACGAGCAGTACTTC
TRBJ2-7 TRBD2 few 14 TRBV7-9 CASSLDPSGGEQYF TGTGCCAGCAGCTTAGATCCTAGCGGGGGCGAGCAGTACTTC
TRBJ1-2 NA NA 13 TRBV3-1 CTSSQTGTYGYTF TGTACCAGCAGCCAAACAGGGACCTATGGCTACACCTTC
TRBJ2-1 TRBD2 NA 17 TRBV5-1 CASSFGTSGSSYNEQFF TGCGCCAGCAGCTTCGGGACTAGCGGATCCTCCTACAATGAGCAGTTCTTC
TRBJ2-1 NA few 13 TRBV10-3 CAINPGLENEQFF TGTGCCATCAATCCGGGACTGGAGAATGAGCAGTTCTTC
TRBJ1-1 NA NA 12 TRBV6-2/TRBV6-3 CASTPTGREAFF TGTGCCAGCACCCCGACGGGACGGGAAGCTTTCTTT
TRBJ2-3 NA NA 14 TRBV6-2/TRBV6-3 CASSYSSGTDTQYF TGTGCCAGCAGTTACTCGTCAGGCACAGATACGCAGTATTTT
TRBJ2-1 TRBD2 NA 15 TRBV12-3/TRBV12-4 CASSAGTSGSDEQFF TGTGCCAGCAGTGCCGGGACTAGCGGGAGCGATGAGCAGTTCTTC
TRBJ1-2 NA NA 12 TRBV5-1 CASSSPIEGYTF TGCGCCAGCAGCTCCCCCATAGAGGGCTACACCTTC
TRBJ2-7 NA NA 12 TRBV6-1 CASRVQVYEQYF TGTGCCAGCAGGGTACAGGTCTACGAGCAGTACTTC
TRBJ2-5 NA few 15 TRBV3-1 CASSQVFGAQETQYF TGTGCCAGCAGCCAAGTTTTCGGGGCCCAAGAGACCCAGTACTTC
TRBJ2-3 NA NA 13 TRBV6-1 CASLVGGTDTQYF TGTGCCAGCCTGGTTGGGGGCACAGATACGCAGTATTTT
TRBJ1-6 NA few 18 TRBV2 CASSSGTQQSSYNSPLHF TGTGCCAGCAGTTCTGGGACCCAACAGAGCTCCTATAATTCACCCCTCCACTTT
TRBJ2-5 NA NA 12 TRBV20-1 CSARAGKETQYF TGCAGTGCTAGAGCCGGAAAAGAGACCCAGTACTTC
TRBJ2-3 TRBD2 NA 16 TRBV7-9 CASTILASLFTDTQYF TGTGCCAGCACCATACTAGCGTCCTTATTCACAGATACGCAGTATTTT